Following are 4 T cell receptor beta chains from one sample sequenced in a study of CD8+CD57+ T cells in acquired aplastic anemia. TCR beta VDJ and CDR3 were profiled, and genomic DNA was the template. TCRdb reprocessed the reads with MiXCR, giving one entry per CDR3 protein. The sample shows about 180,000 distinct CDR3 sequences, around 63% of them seen only once. Individuals selected for sequencing had exhibited CD8+CD57+ cell expansion on flow cytometry. What was sequenced was sorted CD4+, CD8+, or CD8+CD57+ T cells (not recorded which) from PBMCs. Source of these receptors: a human donor with aplastic anemia.

V gene TRBV7-8 combines with J gene TRBJ2-3; 10 bases map to TRBD1. V trimming: 3 bases; J trimming: 6 bases; junction bases outside the gene matches: 6. This CDR3 contains 15 residues. CDR1 and CDR2 (germline): SGHVS, FQNEAQ. CDR3 region: CASSFWDRGVDTQYF. CDR3 bases: TGTGCCAGCAGCTTTTGGGACAGGGGAGTGGATACGCAGTATTTT.

This clonotype was counted at least ten times. The J gene is TRBJ2-1, the V gene TRBV12-3 or TRBV12-4; TRBD1 is a possible D gene (6 bases). The CDR3 totals 17 residues. Trimming stripped 5 bases from V and 0 bases from J, with 17 bases between. The CDR3 sequence: CASSTFRTVSSYNEQFF. CDR3 sequence (DNA): TGTGCCAGCAGTACCTTCCGGACAGTTAGCTCCTACAATGAGCAGTTCTTC.

This clonotype was seen at least ten times. The CDR3 nucleotides read TGCAGTGCTAGAGATCGGACAGAACCCAATGAGCAGTTCTTC. Protein product: CSARDRTEPNEQFF. This chain uses TRBV20-1 with TRBJ2-1, with D possibly matching TRBD1 (6 bases). Germline V gene sequence: CDR1 DFQATT, CDR2 SNEGSKA (reference sequence). Trimming pared 0 bases from V and 6 bases from J, leaving 12 bases between. This CDR3 contains 14 residues.

This clonotype was recorded many times. The V and J genes are TRBV12-5 and TRBJ2-7; 7 bases agree with TRBD1. Per the germline V gene, CDR1 is LGHNT and CDR2 is FRNRAP. The CDR3 is 15 residues long. V dropped 0 bases and J dropped 3; count of bases not matched to a gene: 5. This chain's CDR3 is CASGLVVTGDYEQYF. CDR3 coding DNA: TGTGCTAGTGGTTTGGTAGTCACAGGGGACTACGAGCAGTACTTC.